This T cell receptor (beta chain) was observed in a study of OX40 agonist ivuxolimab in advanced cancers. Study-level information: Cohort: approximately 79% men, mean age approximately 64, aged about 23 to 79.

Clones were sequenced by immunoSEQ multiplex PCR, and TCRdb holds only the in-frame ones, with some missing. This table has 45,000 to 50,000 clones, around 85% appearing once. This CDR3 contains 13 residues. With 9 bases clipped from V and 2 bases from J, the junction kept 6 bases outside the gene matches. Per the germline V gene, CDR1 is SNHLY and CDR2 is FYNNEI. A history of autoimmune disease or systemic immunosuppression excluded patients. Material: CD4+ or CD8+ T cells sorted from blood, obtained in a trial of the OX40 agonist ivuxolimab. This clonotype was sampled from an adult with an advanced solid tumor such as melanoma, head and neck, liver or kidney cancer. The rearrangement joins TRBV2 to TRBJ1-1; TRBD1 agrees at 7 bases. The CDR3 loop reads CAREGQPNTEAFF. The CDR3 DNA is TGTGCCAGGGAGGGACAGCCTAACACTGAAGCTTTCTTT.